The entry below describes one T cell receptor beta chain. The antigen is unknown. The time point was: pretreatment peripheral blood. Patient disease was locally advanced or metastatic urothelial carcinoma. This specimen belongs to a study of PD-L1 blockade in urothelial cancer. Across the whole study: At 3 weeks after treatment start (second dose) and again at 6 weeks, blood was analyzed.

With V trimmed by 0 bases and J by 1 base, 2 bases remained unmatched. The CDR3 has 15 residues. Germline loops: CDR1 SGHNT, CDR2 YYREEE (reference sequence). Study outcomes and limitations: Pretreatment peripheral blood TCR clonality that fell below the median predicted better survival among the patients studied.

Using immunoSEQ multiplex PCR, the repertoire was profiled, and TCRdb retains in-frame clones only, with some absent. The table records tens of thousands of clones, over 65% of them present only once. The rearrangement joins TRBV5-4 to TRBJ2-7, with 9 bases fitting TRBD1. This TCR was recovered from a man in his sixties with urothelial cancer. The source material was PBMCs, sampled around atezolizumab (anti-PD-L1) treatment. The CDR3 coding sequence is TGTGCCAGCAGCTTGGGAGGACAGGGGTCCTACGAGCAGTACTTC. Amino acids: CASSLGGQGSYEQYF. The whole variable domain, filled in from reference TRBV5-4 and TRBJ2-7, reads ETGVTQSPTHLIKTRGQQVTLRCSSQSGHNTVSWYQQALGQGPQFIFQYYREEENGRGNFPPRFSGLQFPNYSSELNVNALELDDSALYLCASSLGGQGSYEQYFGPGTRLTVT.